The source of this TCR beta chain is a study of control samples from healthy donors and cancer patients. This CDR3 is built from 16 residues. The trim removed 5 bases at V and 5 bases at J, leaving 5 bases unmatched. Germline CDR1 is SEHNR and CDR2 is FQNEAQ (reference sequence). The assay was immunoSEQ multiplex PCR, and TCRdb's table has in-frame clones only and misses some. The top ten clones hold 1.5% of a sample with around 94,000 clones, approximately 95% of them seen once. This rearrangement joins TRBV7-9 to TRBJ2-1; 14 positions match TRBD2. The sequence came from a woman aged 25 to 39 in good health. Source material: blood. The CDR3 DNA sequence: TGTGCCAGCAGCGAACCGGGACTAGCGGGGGACAATGAGCAGTTCTTC. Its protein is CASSEPGLAGDNEQFF.